Presented here are 14 T cell receptor beta chains from one specimen sequenced in a study of blood T cell repertoires in COVID-19. The method was immunoSEQ multiplex PCR; TCRdb's version includes in-frame clones alone and lacks a portion of them. The table records a few hundred thousand clones, approximately 85% of them present only once. Sequencing was performed on peripheral blood. These receptors all come from a man aged 50 or older who had recovered from COVID-19.

This chain connects TRBV27 to TRBJ1-2; 10 nucleotides agree with TRBD1. The CDR3 loop spans 18 amino acids. Germline V gene lookup returns CDR1 MNHEY and CDR2 SMNVEV (reference sequence). Trimming removed 1 base from V and 1 base from J; junction bases left unmatched: 9. The CDR3 reads CASSLLGQGRVINYGYTF. CDR3 nucleotide sequence: TGTGCCAGCAGTTTATTGGGACAGGGGCGCGTAATTAACTATGGCTACACCTTC.

The chain uses TRBV5-6 and TRBJ2-5; 10 nucleotides align to TRBD2. The V and J ends lost 0 bases and 4 bases, in that order; junction bases with no gene match: 0. The CDR3 length is 14 residues. Looked up from germline, CDR1 is SGHDT and CDR2 is YYEEEE. For the CDR3, the DNA is TGTGCCAGCAGCTTGGGACTAGCGGGAGAGACCCAGTACTTC. This encodes CASSLGLAGETQYF.

The J gene is TRBJ2-7, the V gene TRBV7-5; the table's D call TRBD1 went unverified against the DNA. TRBV7-5 is a known pseudogene. The CDR3 contains 17 residues. This CDR3 is CARSLSFVQKQFYEQYF. Written as DNA, the CDR3 is TGTGCCAGAAGCTTAAGTTTCGTACAGAAACAATTCTACGAGCAGTACTTC.

The chain links TRBV27 to TRBJ2-1; 10 bases align to TRBD2. The CDR3 runs 15 residues. J lost 6 bases, V lost 5 bases, and 7 bases had no gene match. Germline V gives CDR1 MNHEY, CDR2 SMNVEV (reference sequence). This CDR3 is CASSVLAGVPNEQFF. In DNA, the CDR3 is TGTGCCAGCAGTGTCCTAGCGGGAGTGCCCAATGAGCAGTTCTTC.

This clone was detected once. The chain employs TRBV19 and TRBJ1-2; 7 nucleotides line up with TRBD1. V shed 3 bases and J 8 bases; nucleotides not matched to a gene: 9. This CDR3 region has 14 residues. Per the germline V gene, CDR1 is LNHDA and CDR2 is SQIVND (reference sequence). This chain's CDR3 is CASSIGTEGPGYTF. DNA of the CDR3: TGTGCCAGTAGTATCGGGACAGAAGGTCCAGGCTACACCTTC. Drawing the rest from reference TRBV19 and TRBJ1-2, the complete variable domain is DGGITQSPKYLFRKEGQNVTLSCEQNLNHDAMYWYRQDPGQGLRLIYYSQIVNDFQKGDIAEGYSVSREKKESFPLTVTSAQKNPTAFYLCASSIGTEGPGYTFGSGTRLTVV.

This clone was seen a few times. This rearrangement joins TRBV7-6 to TRBJ1-6; D uncertain. Germline CDR1 SGHVS, CDR2 FNYEAQ. The CDR3 has 17 amino acids. With 3 bases removed from V and 8 bases from J, the gap between germline ends came to 20 bases. CDR3 DNA sequence: TGTGCCAGCAGCTTTTCCCCAGTTGGCGGGTATCATTCACCCCTCCACTTT. Encoded protein: CASSFSPVGGYHSPLHF.

This chain uses TRBV14 with TRBJ2-1; 11 nucleotides line up with TRBD2. The CDR3 is made up of 18 amino acids. The V and J ends lost 0 bases and 4 bases, in that order; junction bases with no gene match: 8. Germline-derived CDR1 and CDR2 are SGHDN and FVKESK. CDR3 sequence: CASSQDRGTSGFYNEQFF. In DNA, the CDR3 is TGTGCCAGCAGCCAAGATCGAGGGACTAGCGGCTTTTACAATGAGCAGTTCTTC.

The chain employs TRBV18 and TRBJ1-2; no clear D gene. The CDR3 spans 13 residues. The V gene's germline CDR1 is KGHSH and CDR2 LQKENI. V shed 2 bases and J shed 4 bases, with 8 bases lying between them. CDR3 in amino acids: CASSPTTLYGYTF. The CDR3 bases are TGTGCCAGCTCACCAACGACACTCTATGGCTACACCTTC. Full variable domain (rest looked up from reference TRBV18 and TRBJ1-2): NAGVMQNPRHLVRRRGQEARLRCSPMKGHSHVYWYRQLPEEGLKFMVYLQKENIIDESGMPKERFSAEFPKEGPSILRIQQVVRGDSAAYFCASSPTTLYGYTFGSGTRLTVV.

This clone was counted once. The rearrangement links TRBV7-9 to TRBJ2-7; 11 bases map to TRBD1. V lost 3 bases, J lost 6 bases, and 4 bases stayed unmatched. In germline, CDR1 is SEHNR, CDR2 FQNEAQ (reference sequence). The CDR3 is made up of 14 amino acids. The CDR3 DNA reads TGTGCCAGCAGCTTTGGGACAGGGGGTTCCGAGCAGTACTTC. Encoded protein: CASSFGTGGSEQYF.

In its sample, this clone was seen once. The CDR3 region has the DNA TGTGCCAGCAGTGAATCCGGGGGGGCTGAAGCTTTCTTT. Translated: CASSESGGAEAFF. The J gene is TRBJ1-1, the V gene TRBV6-1, with D perhaps matching TRBD1 (5 bases). The ends were cut back, 2 bases at V and 6 bases at J, with 10 bases in the middle. Germline values: CDR1 MNHNS, CDR2 SASEGT. The CDR3 length is 13 residues.

The rearrangement links TRBV9 to TRBJ1-1, with D uncertain. This CDR3 is 17 amino acids long. The V gene lost 8 bases and the J gene lost 1 base, with 24 bases spanning the gap. Germline values: CDR1 SGDLS, CDR2 YYNGEE. The CDR3 coding sequence is TGTGCCAGTCCGATTATCGAGGACTTAGTGGGGAACACTGAAGCTTTCTTT. It is translated as CASPIIEDLVGNTEAFF.

This clone has just one count. The CDR3 region is CASSDLAGAGYNEQFF. The CDR3 DNA follows: TGTGCCAGCAGCGACTTAGCGGGAGCAGGATACAATGAGCAGTTCTTC. The chain uses TRBV7-9 and TRBJ2-1; 9 nucleotides line up with TRBD2. After removal of 5 bases from V and 4 bases from J, the junction contained 9 bases not matched to a gene. CDR1 and CDR2 (germline): SEHNR, FQNEAQ (reference sequence). The CDR3 spans 16 residues.

V gene TRBV21-1 combines with J gene TRBJ1-1; TRBD1 is taken as the D call from the table, unchecked against the DNA. TRBV21-1 is deemed a pseudogene. The CDR3 runs to 15 residues. Written as DNA, the CDR3 is TGTGCCAGCAGCTTACCGACAGGTCCGAACACTGAAGCTTTCTTT. The encoded protein is CASSLPTGPNTEAFF.

This chain links TRBV5-8 with TRBJ1-5; D might be TRBD1 (5 bases). The CDR3 is 16 amino acids. V was pared by 0 bases and J by 3 bases, with 13 bases between. Germline CDR1 and CDR2: SGHTS and YDEGEE. CDR3 region: CASSLAGGVHNQPQHF. In DNA form, the CDR3 reads TGTGCCAGCAGCTTGGCCGGGGGGGTCCACAATCAGCCCCAGCATTTT.